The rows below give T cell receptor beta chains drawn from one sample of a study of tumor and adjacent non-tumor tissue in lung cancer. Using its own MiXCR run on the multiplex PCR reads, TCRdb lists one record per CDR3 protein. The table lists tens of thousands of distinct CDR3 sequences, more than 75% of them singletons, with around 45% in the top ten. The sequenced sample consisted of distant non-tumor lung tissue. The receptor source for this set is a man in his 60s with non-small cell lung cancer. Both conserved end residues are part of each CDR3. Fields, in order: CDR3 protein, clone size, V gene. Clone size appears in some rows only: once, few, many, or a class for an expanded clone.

CDR3: CASSEKLFEVRTEAFF; size: -; V: TRBV6-1
CDR3: CAISRDAAGMGEQLF; size: -; V: TRBV15
CDR3: CASILGGSPDMQYF; size: -; V: TRBV5-1
CDR3: CASCKYSYQETQYF; size: -; V: TRBV11-1
CDR3: CASSNQGWIYEQFF; size: -; V: TRBV19
CDR3: CASRGTTSYNEEFF; size: -; V: TRBV28
CDR3: CANSRDQYNEQFF; size: once; V: TRBV25-1
CDR3: CASSLFRGRGGAGELLF; size: -; V: TRBV12-3/TRBV12-4
CDR3: CARMGGEADTLYF; size: once; V: TRBV28
CDR3: CASSFTTRGSGNTIYF; size: -; V: TRBV28
CDR3: CAISGNQPQHF; size: -; V: TRBV12-3/TRBV12-4
CDR3: CASSLSRYSGNTIYF; size: few; V: TRBV12-3/TRBV12-4
CDR3: CASSRTGFDQFF; size: -; V: TRBV6-5
CDR3: CDSSEGAGSSPLHF; size: -; V: TRBV4-2
CDR3: CASTYSSGEGMDYGYTF; size: -; V: TRBV4-1
CDR3: CSIDGGEIYEQYF; size: once; V: TRBV29-1
CDR3: CSATLEGRPETGELFF; size: -; V: TRBV20-1